The clone carrying this T cell receptor (beta chain) has just a few counts. Its antigen is still unknown. TCRdb redid the calling of the 5' RACE reads with MiXCR, one entry per CDR3 protein. This table has hundreds of thousands of distinct CDR3 sequences, approximately 10% appearing once. The data belong to a study of CD8 T cells in ankylosing spondylitis. General observations from the study: What appeared characteristic of ankylosing spondylitis blood was a TCR beta motif of fewer than ten highly homologous variants.

Germline CDR1 and CDR2: DFQATT and SNEGSKA (reference sequence). The CDR3 consists of 12 residues. V lost 2 bases, J lost 2 bases, and 7 bases lay in between. The chain links TRBV20-1 to TRBJ2-7; D unclear. This clonotype was sampled from a male donor with ankylosing spondylitis. The material sequenced was blood, either unsorted or a sorted T cell fraction (not recorded which). In DNA, the CDR3 is TGCAGTGCTAGATACGCGGCCTACGAGCAGTACTTC. Its protein product is CSARYAAYEQYF.